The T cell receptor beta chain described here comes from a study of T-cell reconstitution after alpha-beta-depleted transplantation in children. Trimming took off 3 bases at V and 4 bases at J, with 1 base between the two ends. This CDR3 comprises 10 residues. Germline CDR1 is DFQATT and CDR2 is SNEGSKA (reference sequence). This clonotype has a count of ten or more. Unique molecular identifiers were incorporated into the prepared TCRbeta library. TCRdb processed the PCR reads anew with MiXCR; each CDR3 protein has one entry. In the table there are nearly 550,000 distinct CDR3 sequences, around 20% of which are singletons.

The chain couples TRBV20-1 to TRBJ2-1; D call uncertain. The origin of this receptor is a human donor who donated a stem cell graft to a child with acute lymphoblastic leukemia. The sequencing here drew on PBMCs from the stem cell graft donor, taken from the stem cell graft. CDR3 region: CSASYNEQFF. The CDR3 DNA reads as TGCAGTGCTAGTTACAATGAGCAGTTCTTC.